This TCR beta chain was captured by sequencing in a study of blood T cell repertoires in COVID-19. Study at large: Both acute and convalescent COVID-19 samples were obtained from the United States, Italy and Spain.

Some clones are missing from TCRdb's copy, which holds only in-frame ones; the method was immunoSEQ multiplex PCR. The sample consists of 230,000 or so clones, about 88% of them appearing once. With 0 bases clipped from V and 6 bases from J, the junction kept 6 bases outside the gene matches. Germline loops: CDR1 KGHSH, CDR2 LQKENI. The CDR3 loop spans 15 amino acids. Sequenced material: PBMCs or T cells enriched from blood (not recorded which). The sequence was collected from a woman aged 50 to 60 who had been exposed to COVID-19. This chain connects TRBV18 to TRBJ2-7; TRBD1 matches at 9 bases. CDR3 bases: TGTGCCAGCTCACCACCGGGGACAGGGAATGGCGAGCAGTACTTC. It translates to CASSPPGTGNGEQYF.